The 11 T cell receptor beta chains presented below share a single source sample, sequenced in a study of T cell responses to AZD1222 COVID-19 vaccine. Data came from immunoSEQ multiplex PCR; TCRdb stores just in-frame clones and leaves some out. The table lists 150,000 to 250,000 clones, more than 85% of them singletons. Sequenced material: peripheral blood, taken 28 days after the second AZD1222 dose. The source of these receptors is an adult who received the AZD1222 COVID-19 vaccine.

The chain joins TRBV5-1 to TRBJ1-1; unclear D gene. Trimming cost V 1 base and J 0 bases, with 10 bases left between them. There are 15 residues in the CDR3. The germline CDR1 and CDR2 sequences are SGHRS and YFSETQ. CDR3 sequence (DNA): TGCGCCAGCAGCTTGTCCGGCAGCATGAACACTGAAGCTTTCTTT. Translated: CASSLSGSMNTEAFF.

The rearrangement links TRBV19 to TRBJ1-1; D remains ambiguous. V lost 4 bases and J 1 base, leaving 10 bases between the germline ends. The CDR3 loop spans 14 amino acids. Germline CDR1 LNHDA, CDR2 SQIVND (reference sequence). The DNA of the CDR3 is TGTGCCAGTAGTACACAAATGGAGAACACTGAAGCTTTCTTT. It translates to CASSTQMENTEAFF.

The chain carries TRBV5-4 and TRBJ1-2; TRBD1 is a possible D gene (6 bases). Germline V CDR1 and CDR2: SGHNT, YYREEE (reference sequence). This CDR3 contains 14 residues. Trimming pared 0 bases from V and 4 bases from J, leaving 10 bases between. The CDR3 here is CASSLDGTSYGYTF. The CDR3 coding sequence is TGTGCCAGCAGCTTGGATGGGACAAGCTATGGCTACACCTTC.

This chain links TRBV9 with TRBJ1-1; tentatively, D is TRBD1 (6 bases). V dropped 3 bases and J dropped 6 bases, with 12 bases sitting between them. Looked up from germline, CDR1 is SGDLS and CDR2 is YYNGEE. The CDR3 sequence is 13 residues long. CDR3 amino acids: CASSEVGGAEAFF. Here the CDR3 DNA reads TGTGCCAGCAGCGAGGTGGGGGGCGCTGAAGCTTTCTTT.

The chain employs TRBV6-5 and TRBJ1-1, with 7 bases lining up with TRBD1. CDR1 and CDR2 (germline): MNHEY, SVGAGI. The V and J ends lost 1 base and 0 bases, in that order; junction bases with no gene match: 5. CDR3 size: 16 residues. For the CDR3, the DNA is TGTGCCAGCAGTTACTTGGGACAGAAAATGAACACTGAAGCTTTCTTT. It yields the protein CASSYLGQKMNTEAFF.

The rearrangement joins TRBV5-1 to TRBJ2-3; D unclear. The CDR3 has 11 amino acids. Per the germline V gene, CDR1 is SGHRS and CDR2 is YFSETQ. Trimming took off 6 bases at V and 0 bases at J, with 2 bases between the two ends. The CDR3 DNA reads as TGCGCCAGCAAAAGCACAGATACGCAGTATTTT. It specifies CASKSTDTQYF.

V usage is TRBV7-2 and J usage is TRBJ1-5; tentatively, D is TRBD1 (5 bases). This CDR3 has 15 amino acids. Trimming pared 2 bases from V and 7 bases from J, leaving 15 bases between. Germline V CDR1 and CDR2: SGHTA, FQGNSA. The CDR3 loop is CASSLFPTDSQPQHF. CDR3 bases: TGTGCCAGCAGCTTATTCCCCACCGACAGCCAGCCCCAGCATTTT.

This chain connects TRBV2 to TRBJ2-2; D is possibly TRBD1 or TRBD2 (5 bases each). Germline-derived CDR1 and CDR2 are SNHLY and FYNNEI. The CDR3 is 14 residues long. Trimming shortened V by 7 bases and J by 3 bases, and 12 bases separated the two germline ends. CDR3 nucleotide sequence: TGTGCCAGCACTCTGGGGGAGCACACCGGGGAGCTGTTTTTT. This gives the protein CASTLGEHTGELFF.

V and J are TRBV27 and TRBJ1-2, with D possibly being TRBD1 (6 bases). V was trimmed by 2 bases and J by 8 bases, leaving 12 bases between them. This CDR3 contains 13 residues. CDR1 is MNHEY and CDR2 is SMNVEV in the germline V gene (reference sequence). Here the CDR3 reads CASSLRGAWGYTF. The CDR3 bases are TGTGCCAGCAGTTTAAGGGGGGCATGGGGCTACACCTTC.

The genes are TRBV5-1 and TRBJ2-7; 9 positions match TRBD1. This CDR3 contains 14 residues. Per the germline V gene, CDR1 is SGHRS and CDR2 is YFSETQ. V lost 0 bases, J lost 6 bases, and 4 bases stayed unmatched. CDR3 in DNA: TGCGCCAGCAGCTTGGGACAGGGGGGGGCCGAGCAGTACTTC. Protein product: CASSLGQGGAEQYF.

V gene TRBV11-3 combines with J gene TRBJ2-7, with a weak D call TRBD2 (6 bases). Trimming stripped 0 bases from V and 3 bases from J, with 9 bases between. This CDR3 contains 14 residues. Germline V gene lookup returns CDR1 SGHNT and CDR2 YENEEA. The CDR3 is CASSLEGTRYEQYF. CDR3 in DNA: TGTGCCAGCAGCTTAGAAGGGACTCGCTACGAGCAGTACTTC.